The 3 T cell receptor beta chains listed next were all sequenced from one sample in a study of cytomegalovirus exposure and HLA in healthy donors. The PCR used 60 Vbeta and 13 Jbeta primers. Generated by immunoSEQ multiplex PCR, the TCRdb table keeps only in-frame clones and is missing some. In the table there are tens of thousands of clones, around 85% of which are singletons. The sample comprised PBMCs. The receptors shown here come from a girl aged 2 to 10 in good health and CMV-seropositive.

The gene calls are TRBV19 and TRBJ2-7, with 8 bases identical to TRBD1. The junction had 10 bases not matched to a gene; V was cut back by 5 bases and J by 1 base. CDR1 LNHDA and CDR2 SQIVND come from the germline V gene (reference sequence). The CDR3 totals 16 residues. The CDR3 loop reads CASSPFVGTGSYEQYF. The CDR3 region has the DNA TGTGCCAGTAGTCCCTTTGTCGGGACAGGATCCTACGAGCAGTACTTC.

This rearrangement joins TRBV6-1 to TRBJ1-4; the match to TRBD1 covers 9 bases. CDR1 is MNHNS and CDR2 is SASEGT in the germline V gene. The CDR3 is 14 amino acids. Trimming removed 6 bases from V and 8 bases from J; junction bases left unmatched: 7. The chain's CDR3 is CASRLGQGKEKLFF. The CDR3 DNA follows: TGTGCCAGCAGACTTGGACAGGGGAAAGAAAAACTGTTTTTT.

The chain joins TRBV25-1 to TRBJ2-7, with 8 bases identical to TRBD2. V trimming: 7 bases; J trimming: 7 bases; junction bases outside the gene matches: 9. The CDR3 length is 13 residues. CDR1 is MGHDK and CDR2 is SYGVNS in the germline V gene. The CDR3 DNA reads as TGTGCCAGCACCTCGGGAGGGCATAGGGAGCAGTACTTC. Its protein is CASTSGGHREQYF.